The 7 T cell receptor beta chains below come from one sample, sequenced in a study of blood T cell repertoires in COVID-19. Produced via immunoSEQ multiplex PCR; TCRdb's table is partial and in-frame only. The sample holds roughly 170,000 clones; around two thirds are singletons and the top ten take 3%. Material for sequencing was peripheral blood. Receptor source: a woman over 75 with acute or convalescent COVID-19.

This sequence joins TRBV7-9 and TRBJ1-1; perhaps TRBD1 as D (5 bases). Germline-derived CDR1 and CDR2 are SEHNR and FQNEAQ (reference sequence). V lost 2 bases and J lost 7, with 14 bases in between. This CDR3 comprises 14 residues. Written as DNA, the CDR3 is TGTGCCAGCAGCTTAAGGGGCGGGGACGGTGAAGCTTTCTTT. It is translated as CASSLRGGDGEAFF.

V gene TRBV5-1 combines with J gene TRBJ1-6; D is undetermined. CDR1 is SGHRS, CDR2 YFSETQ, per germline. Between the trimmed V and J ends, which lost 7 bases and 12 bases, there was a span of 11 bases. The length of the CDR3 is 11 residues. CDR3 nucleotide sequence: TGCGCCAGCGCCTATATAAAACCCCTCCACTTT. Amino acids: CASAYIKPLHF.

The chain carries TRBV7-2 and TRBJ1-2; no firm D call. The length of the CDR3 is 15 residues. Trimming removed 0 bases from V and 4 bases from J, with 12 bases in between. The germline gives CDR1 SGHTA, CDR2 FQGNSA. The CDR3 nucleotides read TGTGCCAGCAGCTTAGCGGTTCTGGAGGGCTATGGCTACACCTTC. Translation: CASSLAVLEGYGYTF.

The chain is built from TRBV14 and TRBJ2-3; 7 nucleotides agree with TRBD2. The CDR3 sequence is 15 residues long. The junction had 5 bases not matched to a gene; V was cut back by 3 bases and J by 2 bases. Germline values: CDR1 SGHDN, CDR2 FVKESK. CDR3 in DNA: TGTGCCAGCAGCCAGGGGGGGAGCCTCACAGATACGCAGTATTTT. It is translated as CASSQGGSLTDTQYF.

The chain is built from TRBV6-5 and TRBJ2-2; 7 bases agree with TRBD2. V was pared by 6 bases and J by 8 bases, with 9 bases of the junction left unmatched. CDR1 and CDR2 from the germline V gene are MNHEY and SVGAGI. The CDR3 spans 14 residues. The CDR3 DNA is TGTGCCAGCAGCCGCGTAGCGGGTCAGGGGGAGCTGTTTTTT. Translated: CASSRVAGQGELFF.

Remarks on this clone: Germline and junction disagree at one end, which may indicate a read error. This chain joins TRBV4-2 and TRBJ2-7; D perhaps matches TRBD1 (5 bases). CDR1 and CDR2 (germline): LGHNA, YNFKEQ. CDR3 length: 12 residues. The CDR3 loop is CASSRYGQGMLF. For the CDR3, the DNA is TGTGCCAGCAGCCGGTATGGCCAGGGAATGCTCTTC.

The CDR3 sequence is CASSANSHANTEAFF. CDR3 nucleotides: TGTGCCAGCTCAGCAAACAGCCACGCGAACACTGAAGCTTTCTTT. The gene calls are TRBV18 and TRBJ1-1; no definite D call. The CDR3 runs 15 residues. Trimming took off 5 bases at V and 1 base at J, with 14 bases between the two ends. The germline V gene encodes CDR1 KGHSH and CDR2 LQKENI.